This entry concerns a single T cell receptor (beta chain). The antigen is unknown. Sequencing of cultured CD4+ T cell DNA used the Oncomine TCR Beta short-read assay. In TCRdb, the PCR reads were re-called with MiXCR into one record per CDR3 protein. The profile shows some 15,000 distinct CDR3 sequences, approximately 28% of them singletons. Specified treatment: approximately nine-day PBMC culture with coronavirus spike peptide pools or control peptides (ViraFEST assay). Wells that each held approximately 2.1 million PBMCs were cultured with around 9.4 IU/ml IL-2 and approximately 9.6 ug/ml peptide pools. The data belong to a study of vaccination and CD4 T cells after COVID-19. CDR1 and CDR2 (germline): LNHDA, SQIVND (reference sequence). The CDR3 contains 11 residues. V shed 2 bases and J shed 7 bases, with 3 bases lying between them.

The receptor comes from a human donor with COVID-19. The chain employs TRBV19 and TRBJ2-1; D unresolved. The sequencing input was cultured CD4+ T cells from blood. In DNA form, the CDR3 reads TGTGCCAGTAGTATACAGAATGAGCAGTTCTTC. Translated, it gives CASSIQNEQFF.